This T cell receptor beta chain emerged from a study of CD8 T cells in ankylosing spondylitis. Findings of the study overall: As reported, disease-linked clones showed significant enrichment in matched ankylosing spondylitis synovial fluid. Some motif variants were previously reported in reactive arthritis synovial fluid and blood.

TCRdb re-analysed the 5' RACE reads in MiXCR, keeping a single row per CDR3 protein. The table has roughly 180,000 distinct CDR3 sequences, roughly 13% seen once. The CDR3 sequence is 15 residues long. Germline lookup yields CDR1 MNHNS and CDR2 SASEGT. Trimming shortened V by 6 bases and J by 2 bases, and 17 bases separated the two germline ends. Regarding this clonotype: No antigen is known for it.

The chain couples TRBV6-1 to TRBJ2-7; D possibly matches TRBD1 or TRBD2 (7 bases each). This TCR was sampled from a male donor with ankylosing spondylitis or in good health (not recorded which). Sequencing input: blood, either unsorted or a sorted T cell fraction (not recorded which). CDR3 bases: TGTGCCAGCAGCCCTCGGCAGGGGGGGGCCTACGAGCAGTACTTC. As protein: CASSPRQGGAYEQYF.